This paragraph covers one T cell receptor (beta chain) sequence. Its antigen is as yet unknown. CDR3 length: 13 residues. In germline, CDR1 is SGDLS, CDR2 YYNGEE. V dropped 3 bases and J dropped 10 bases, with 11 bases sitting between them. Every donor gave 9 to 10 milliliters of peripheral blood. The data originate from a study of blood T cells in healthy people across ages. Findings and limits, study-wide: Versus aged donors, long-lived donors had higher diversity and more naive CD4+ cells.

A J-beta primer mix and a sample-barcoded 5' primer were used in a second PCR of about 7 to 12 cycles. Each of the cDNA molecules was tagged by a template-switch adaptor with 12 random nucleotides. CDR3-containing paired-end reads numbered at least 2.5 million in each sample. One entry per CDR3 protein results from TCRdb running MiXCR on the 5' RACE reads. The sample lists 1.5 million to 2 million distinct CDR3 sequences, roughly 27% seen once, with around 7.7% in the top ten. Material for sequencing was blood. This chain uses TRBV9 with TRBJ1-6; tentatively, D is TRBD1 (5 bases). This TCR was recovered from a woman in her 30s in good health. CDR3 nucleotide sequence: TGTGCCAGCAGCGATGGGGGGAAGTCACCCCTCCACTTT. Its translation is CASSDGGKSPLHF.